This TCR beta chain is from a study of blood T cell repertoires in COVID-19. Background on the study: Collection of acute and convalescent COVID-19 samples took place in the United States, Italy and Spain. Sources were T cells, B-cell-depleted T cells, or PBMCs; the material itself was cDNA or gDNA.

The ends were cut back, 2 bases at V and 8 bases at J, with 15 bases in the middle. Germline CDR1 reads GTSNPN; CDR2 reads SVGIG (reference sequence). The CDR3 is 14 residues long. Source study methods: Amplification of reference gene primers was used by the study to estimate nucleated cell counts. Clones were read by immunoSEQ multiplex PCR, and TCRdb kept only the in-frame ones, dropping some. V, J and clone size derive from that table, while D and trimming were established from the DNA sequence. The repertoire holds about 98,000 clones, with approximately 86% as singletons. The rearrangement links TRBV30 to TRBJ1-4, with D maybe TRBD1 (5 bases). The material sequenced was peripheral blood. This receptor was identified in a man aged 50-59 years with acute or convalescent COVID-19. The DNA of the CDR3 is TGTGCCTGGAGTCCAGGGATAGAAGGGGAAAAACTGTTTTTT. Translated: CAWSPGIEGEKLFF.